A selection of T cell receptor beta chains follows, all from one sample in a study of T cell responses to AZD1222 COVID-19 vaccine. Only in-frame clones appear in the TCRdb table, and some are missing; sequencing was by immunoSEQ multiplex PCR. The sample lists tens of thousands of clones; 80% to 90% were seen once. The sequencing here drew on peripheral blood, taken 28 days after the second AZD1222 dose. These receptors originate from an adult who received the AZD1222 COVID-19 vaccine. CDR3s include the opening cysteine and the closing phenylalanine or tryptophan. A D gene is named only where the DNA matches it firmly. Rows give clone size only sometimes, using once, few, many, or a class for an expanded clone.

TRBJ2-3,-,TRBV7-2,-,TGTGCCAGCAGCTCCGACAGGAGCACAGATACGCAGTATTTT,CASSSDRSTDTQYF
TRBJ2-5,-,TRBV2,-,TGTGCCAGCAGGCCTCCTGGTAGGGGCCTCGAGACCCAGTACTTC,CASRPPGRGLETQYF
TRBJ2-6,-,TRBV10-3,-,TGTGCCATCAGCGCCATAACCGGGACTCAGTCTGGGGCCAACGTCCTGACTTTC,CAISAITGTQSGANVLTF
TRBJ2-7,-,TRBV14,TRBD1,TGTGCCAGCAGCCAAGAGACCGGGACAGGGTACGAGCAGTACTTC,CASSQETGTGYEQYF
TRBJ2-2,-,TRBV5-4,TRBD1,TGTGCCAGCAGCTCGGTGCCGGGACAGCCCGTCACCGGGGAGCTGTTTTTT,CASSSVPGQPVTGELFF
TRBJ2-1,-,TRBV29-1,-,TGCAGCGTTAGTAGGGGATCGAGCTCCTACAATGAGCAGTTCTTC,CSVSRGSSSYNEQFF
TRBJ2-1,-,TRBV27,-,TGTGCCAGCAGGGAATACAATGAGCAGTTCTTC,CASREYNEQFF
TRBJ1-3,-,TRBV7-2,-,TGTGCCAGCAGCTTAGGTCAGATGAGCTCTGGAAACACCATATATTTT,CASSLGQMSSGNTIYF
TRBJ2-2,-,TRBV6-1,TRBD2,TGCGCCCCCAGTGAACGGGGGGGGGCGAACACCGGGGAGCTGTTTTTT,CAPSERGGANTGELFF
TRBJ1-1,-,TRBV10-3,TRBD1,TGTGCCATCAGTGAGTCCGAAACAGGGGCTGAAGCTTTCTTT,CAISESETGAEAFF
TRBJ1-3,-,TRBV7-9,-,TGTGCCTTTGAAGGGGAGGGGTCATCTGGAAACACCATATATTTT,CAFEGEGSSGNTIYF
TRBJ1-5,-,TRBV7-2,TRBD1,TGTGCCAGCAGCTTGACAGGGGGCGGCAATCAGCCCCAGCATTTT,CASSLTGGGNQPQHF
TRBJ1-5,-,TRBV6-6,-,TGTGCCAGCAGTTACTCGTCAGGGGGCAATCAGCCCCAGCATTTT,CASSYSSGGNQPQHF
TRBJ1-2,once,TRBV29-1,-,TGCAGCGTTGGGACGGTCCTCACCTATGGCTACACCTTC,CSVGTVLTYGYTF
TRBJ2-1,-,TRBV20-1,-,TGCAGTGCTAGTCTTGACAATGAGCAGTTCTTC,CSASLDNEQFF
TRBJ1-1,-,TRBV7-9,-,TGTGCCAGCAGCTTATCAGGGTTTGAAGCTTTCTTT,CASSLSGFEAFF
TRBJ1-2,-,TRBV27,-,TGTGCCAGCAGTTTACCCGGGGTCGGCTACACCTTC,CASSLPGVGYTF
TRBJ1-5,few,TRBV18,-,TGTGCCAGCTCACCACCTGGGGGCAGTCTCAATCAGCCCCAGCATTTT,CASSPPGGSLNQPQHF
TRBJ1-4,-,TRBV10-1,-,TGCGCCAGCAGTGATTGGTCTCCAACTAATGAAAAACTGTTTTTT,CASSDWSPTNEKLFF
TRBJ1-2,medium-sized,TRBV5-6,-,TGTGCCAGCAGCTTGGGGACAGACTATGGCTACACCTTC,CASSLGTDYGYTF
TRBJ1-1,-,TRBV27,-,TGTGCCAGCAGTTTCCAGACGGGGGCGGGCACTGAAGCTTTCTTT,CASSFQTGAGTEAFF
TRBJ1-5,-,TRBV7-2,TRBD1,TGTGCCAGCAGCTCGCGGACAGGGGCCAGCCAGCCCCAGCATTTT,CASSSRTGASQPQHF
TRBJ1-4,-,TRBV2,-,TGTGCCAGCAGTGTGAGGCCAGGGACGGGTGAAAAACTGTTTTTT,CASSVRPGTGEKLFF
TRBJ2-1,-,TRBV4-1,TRBD2,TGCGCCAGCAGCCAACTCAGCGGGAGCACCTACAATGAGCAGTTCTTC,CASSQLSGSTYNEQFF
TRBJ1-3,-,TRBV19,TRBD1,TGTGCCAGTCAGACAGGGACCTACTCTGGAAACACCATATATTTT,CASQTGTYSGNTIYF
TRBJ1-2,-,TRBV11-2,-,TGTGCCAGCAGCTTAGATAGGGTCCGGGGCTACACCTTC,CASSLDRVRGYTF
TRBJ2-3,-,TRBV11-3,TRBD2,TGTGCCAGCAGGTCCGCCGGGACTAGCGGGGTTGAAGATACGCAGTATTTT,CASRSAGTSGVEDTQYF
TRBJ1-4,-,TRBV7-2,-,TGTGCCAGCAGCTTGATTAATGAAAAACTGTTTTTT,CASSLINEKLFF
TRBJ2-6,-,TRBV6-2/TRBV6-3,TRBD1,TGTGCCAGCAGACCTAGGACAGGAATATCCTCTGGGGCCAACGTCCTGACTTTC,CASRPRTGISSGANVLTF
TRBJ1-1,-,TRBV11-3,-,TGTGCCAGCAGCTTAGAAGAAAACACTGAAGCTTTCTTT,CASSLEENTEAFF
TRBJ2-3,once,TRBV7-9,-,TGTGCCAGCAGCCCAGGCCCCCCAGAGAGGGGTATGCAGTATTTT,CASSPGPPERGMQYF
TRBJ2-7,-,TRBV6-1,TRBD2,TGTGCCAGCAGGGGTAGCGGGAGGGCCTTTTACGAGCAGTACTTC,CASRGSGRAFYEQYF
TRBJ1-4,-,TRBV6-5,TRBD1,TGTGCCAGCAGTTACTCGGACAGGGGCCGTGAAAAACTGTTTTTT,CASSYSDRGREKLFF
TRBJ1-1,-,TRBV3-1/TRBV3-2,-,TGTGCCAGCAGCTATACCGGGCCAGGCGGAGCTTTCTTT,CASSYTGPGGAFF
TRBJ1-3,once,TRBV7-2,-,TGTGCCAGCAGCTTAGGGGGAATTGGAAACACCATATATTTT,CASSLGGIGNTIYF
TRBJ2-5,-,TRBV7-7,-,TGTGCCAGCAGTCTCACTTCCGGGACTTCTCAAGAGACCCAGTACTTC,CASSLTSGTSQETQYF
TRBJ2-2,-,TRBV19,-,TGTGCCAGTAGTATTTCACAGAACACCGGGGAGCTGTTTTTT,CASSISQNTGELFF
TRBJ2-2,few,TRBV2,TRBD1,TGTGCCAGCAGGGGACAGGGGATCCCCGGGGAGCTGTTTTTT,CASRGQGIPGELFF
TRBJ1-2,-,TRBV7-2,-,TGTGCCAGCAGCGGGGGACGGGCTAACTATGGCTACACCTTC,CASSGGRANYGYTF
TRBJ1-3,-,TRBV2,-,TGTGCCAGCAGTGAATTGGGGTTTTACGGAAACACCATATATTTT,CASSELGFYGNTIYF
TRBJ1-1,-,TRBV19,-,TGTGCCAGTAGCCTCCTGGCAGGGAACACTGAAGCTTTCTTT,CASSLLAGNTEAFF
TRBJ1-1,-,TRBV27,-,TGTGCCAGCAGTACACGGGGAAGCATGAACACTGAAGCTTTCTTT,CASSTRGSMNTEAFF
TRBJ2-2,-,TRBV5-6,-,TGTGCCAGCGTGGCCGGAGGCACCGGGGAGCTGTTTTTT,CASVAGGTGELFF
TRBJ1-6,-,TRBV6-5,-,TGTGCCAGCAGTTACGGGTGGAATTCACCCCTCCACTTT,CASSYGWNSPLHF
TRBJ2-1,-,TRBV10-1,TRBD2,TGCGCCAGCAGTGAAGCTAGCGGGGGTGATGAGCAGTTCTTC,CASSEASGGDEQFF
TRBJ1-1,once,TRBV29-1,-,TGCAGCGTTGCGGGACATATGAACACTGAAGCTTTCTTT,CSVAGHMNTEAFF